This T cell receptor beta chain was sequenced for a study of OX40 agonist ivuxolimab in advanced cancers. Using immunoSEQ multiplex PCR, the repertoire was profiled, and TCRdb retains in-frame clones only, with some absent. This table has 55,000 to 70,000 clones, roughly 84% appearing once. V was clipped by 5 bases and J by 0 bases, with 8 bases between them. The CDR3 runs 14 residues. The V gene's germline CDR1 is LGHNT and CDR2 FRNRAP. Regarding this clone: The antigen is unknown.

Study-level findings and limits: Some nonresponders also had low normalized T-cell clonal expansion. Expanded clones were, on average, more numerous among CD8+ T cells than CD4+.

The clonotype originates from an adult with an advanced solid tumor such as melanoma, head and neck, liver or kidney cancer. The chain uses TRBV12-5 and TRBJ1-3; D is uncertain. This material consisted of CD4+ or CD8+ T cells sorted from blood, taken in a trial of the OX40 agonist ivuxolimab. DNA for the CDR3: TGTGCTAGTGGTGGCTCAGGCTCTGGAAACACCATATATTTT. Protein: CASGGSGSGNTIYF.